The clone carrying this T cell receptor beta chain showed up just a few times. Its specificity is not known. The data belong to a study of T-cell memory formation after mild COVID-19. General observations from the study: The appearance of some responding clones in pre-infection memory suggested that cross-reactive memory joined. CD4/CD8 balance characterized clones contracting day 15 to 85, and CD4+ skew characterized later expanders. Contracting clones localized mainly to CM and EM when CD4+ and mainly to EMRA when CD8+.

The authors produced TCR alpha and TCR beta cDNA libraries with sample barcodes and UMIs by 5'RACE using constant-segment primers. TCRdb independently ran MiXCR on the 5' RACE reads; one entry per CDR3 protein. Among 150,000 to 200,000 distinct CDR3 sequences, under 15% were seen once, and the ten largest hold 2.5% to 3.5%. Germline CDR1 is SGHRS and CDR2 is YFSETQ. Trimming removed 5 bases at V and 1 base at J, with 9 bases between. CDR3 length: 13 amino acids. The sample taken for sequencing was PBMCs or a T cell subset sorted from them (not recorded which). The V gene is TRBV5-1, the J gene TRBJ1-1; no firm D call. This sequence was found in a man aged 18 to 30 who had mild COVID-19 (a few samples of this study predate the infection). Cell type and time point are not known. The CDR3 DNA reads TGCGCCAGCAGTCGGATCGCGAACACTGAAGCTTTCTTT. This sequence encodes CASSRIANTEAFF.